The clone carrying this T cell receptor (beta chain) has a handful of counts. The antigen is unknown. These data come from a study of blood T cells in healthy people across ages. Notes on the study in general: Age brought a roughly linear fall in TCR beta diversity measured per million T cells.

Then a second PCR, running roughly 6 to 12 cycles, was carried out with a sample-barcoded 5' primer and a J-beta primer mix. Each of the cDNA molecules was tagged by a template-switch adaptor with 12 random nucleotides. A single record per CDR3 protein comes from TCRdb applying MiXCR to the 5' RACE reads. This sample has around 1.5 million distinct CDR3 sequences, with 30% to 40% found just once. V lost 0 bases, J lost 4 bases, and 17 bases lay in between. CDR1 is LGHNA and CDR2 is YNFKEQ in the germline V gene. This CDR3 contains 17 residues. Drawing of peripheral blood yielded 7.5 to 10 milliliters from each donor.

This receptor was identified in a woman aged 25-40 years in good health. V and J are TRBV4-2 and TRBJ2-3; possible D gene TRBD2, 6 bases. Material for sequencing was blood. The CDR3 DNA reads TGTGCCAGCAGCCAAGATCCAGCCGGGAGTGAATCAGATACGCAGTATTTT. Residues: CASSQDPAGSESDTQYF.